The clone carrying this T cell receptor beta chain was found a few times. Its antigen is as yet unknown. This specimen belongs to a study of cytomegalovirus exposure and HLA in healthy donors. Deletions cut 6 bases from V and 2 bases from J, with 15 bases between. This CDR3 has 15 residues. Per the germline V gene, CDR1 is KGHSH and CDR2 is LQKENI. Findings and caveats of the study: Segments of the TCR beta V type were, in most cases, productive about 90% or about 30% of the time in an earlier analysis. Many donors shared some public TCRs, even though most TCR sequences were rare. Donor immune exposure was known only as CMV serostatus.

Use of 60 Vbeta and 13 Jbeta primers characterized the PCR. Here immunoSEQ multiplex PCR was the method, and the copy in TCRdb shows in-frame clones only, minus some. This table holds about 90,000 clones, approximately 65% found once. What was sequenced was PBMCs. The chain links TRBV18 to TRBJ2-3; the D is unclear. This TCR derives from a woman aged 25-40 years in good health and CMV-seropositive. The CDR3: CASSSGISVTDTQYF. Here the CDR3 DNA reads TGTGCCAGCTCCTCTGGCATATCTGTCACAGATACGCAGTATTTT.